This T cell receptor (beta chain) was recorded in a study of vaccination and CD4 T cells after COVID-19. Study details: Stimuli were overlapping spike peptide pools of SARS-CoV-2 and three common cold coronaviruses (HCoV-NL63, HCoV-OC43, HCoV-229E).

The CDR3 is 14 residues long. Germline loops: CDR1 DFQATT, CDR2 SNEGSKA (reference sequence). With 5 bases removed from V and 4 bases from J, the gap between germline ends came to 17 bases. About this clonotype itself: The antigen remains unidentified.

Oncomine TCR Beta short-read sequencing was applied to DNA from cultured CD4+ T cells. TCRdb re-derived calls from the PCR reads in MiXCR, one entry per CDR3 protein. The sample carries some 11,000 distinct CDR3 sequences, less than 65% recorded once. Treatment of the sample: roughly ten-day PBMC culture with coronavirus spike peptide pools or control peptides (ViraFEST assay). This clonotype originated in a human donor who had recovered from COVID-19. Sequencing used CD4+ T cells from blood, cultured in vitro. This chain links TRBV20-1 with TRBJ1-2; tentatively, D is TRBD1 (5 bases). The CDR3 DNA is TGCAGTGCTCGAGGGGAGGGGAAGGTCTATGGCTACACCTTC. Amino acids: CSARGEGKVYGYTF.